This passage covers 26 T cell receptor beta chains from one sample sequenced in a study of cytomegalovirus exposure and HLA in healthy donors. PCR involved 60 Vbeta and 13 Jbeta primers. The table came from immunoSEQ multiplex PCR; TCRdb's copy has only in-frame clones and leaves some out. The data contain around 37,000 clones, around 85% of them singletons. Sequenced input: PBMCs. All receptors derive from a man aged 50 to 59 in good health and CMV-seronegative.

The genes are TRBV5-1 and TRBJ1-1, with 12 bases that match TRBD1. V lost 0 bases to trimming and J lost 1 base; unmatched junction nucleotides: 10. Germline values: CDR1 SGHRS, CDR2 YFSETQ. This CDR3 has 19 amino acids. The CDR3 spells CASSLGSGTGGGENTEAFF. CDR3 coding DNA: TGCGCCAGCAGCTTGGGGTCAGGGACAGGGGGCGGAGAGAACACTGAAGCTTTCTTT.

About this clone: An end of the junction differs from the germline gene, which may be a read error. The V call is TRBV7-9, the J call TRBJ1-1; TRBD1 agrees at 9 bases. Looked up from germline, CDR1 is SEHNR and CDR2 is FQNEAQ (reference sequence). The CDR3 is 16 residues long. CDR3 in amino acids: CSSSLGGQGANTEAFF. The CDR3 region has the DNA TGTTCCAGCAGCTTAGGGGGACAGGGCGCGAACACTGAAGCTTTCTTT.

The chain has TRBV2 and TRBJ1-1; D unresolved. This CDR3 region has 11 residues. Trimming removed 8 bases from V and 7 bases from J, with 11 bases in between. Germline lookup yields CDR1 SNHLY and CDR2 FYNNEI. The CDR3 here is CASGENIEAFF. CDR3 coding DNA: TGTGCCAGCGGGGAGAATATTGAAGCTTTCTTT.

DNA for the CDR3: TGTGCCAGCAGCTACTACGGGGTAAATGGCTACACCTTC. This translates into CASSYYGVNGYTF. V usage is TRBV11-2 and J usage is TRBJ1-2; D ambiguous. V was clipped by 4 bases and J by 6 bases, with 12 bases between them. The CDR3 contains 13 residues. The germline gives CDR1 SGHAT, CDR2 FQNNGV. The full variable domain, completed using reference TRBV11-2 and TRBJ1-2, is EAGVAQSPRYKIIEKRQSVAFWCNPISGHATLYWYQQILGQGPKLLIQFQNNGVVDDSQLPKDRFSAERLKGVDSTLKIQPAKLEDSAVYLCASSYYGVNGYTFGSGTRLTVV.

This chain connects TRBV7-3 to TRBJ2-3; 9 bases fit TRBD2. The CDR3 has 14 residues. CDR1 and CDR2 from the germline V gene are SGHTA and FQGTGA. V was pared by 5 bases and J by 3 bases, with 3 bases of the junction left unmatched. The DNA for the CDR3 is TGTGCCAGCAGCATAGCGGGAGTGACAGATACGCAGTATTTT. Its protein is CASSIAGVTDTQYF.

V is TRBV4-3 and J is TRBJ2-5; weak D call: TRBD2 (5 bases). The DNA end is a closer match to TRBJ2-7, so the J assignment may be wrong. Germline loops: CDR1 LGHNA, CDR2 YSLEER. This CDR3 has 14 amino acids. For the CDR3, the DNA is TGCGCCAGCAGCCAAGGGTTCCGAGGGTACGAGCAGTACTTC. Encoded protein: CASSQGFRGYEQYF.

The rearrangement joins TRBV7-9 to TRBJ2-5; D ambiguous. Germline lookup yields CDR1 SEHNR and CDR2 FQNEAQ (reference sequence). CDR3 length: 12 amino acids. V shed 3 bases and J shed 1 base, with 3 bases lying between them. CDR3 DNA sequence: TGTGCCAGCAGCTTCTCCCAAGAGACCCAGTACTTC. Amino acids: CASSFSQETQYF.

The rearrangement joins TRBV5-1 to TRBJ1-2; TRBD1 agrees at 10 bases. J gave up 8 bases and V 6 bases, and 13 bases lay outside the gene matches. The CDR3 loop spans 15 amino acids. CDR1 and CDR2 (germline): SGHRS, YFSETQ. The DNA for the CDR3 is TGCGCCAGCAATAATTCGACAGGGGGCATCTACGGCTACACCTTC. Protein sequence: CASNNSTGGIYGYTF.

This clone has a single count. The gene calls are TRBV10-3 and TRBJ2-2; D is undetermined. The V gene's germline CDR1 is ENHRY and CDR2 SYGVKD. This CDR3 has 12 amino acids. Trimming left V 0 bases short and J 8 bases short, with 4 bases between. The CDR3 nucleotides are TGTGCCATCAGTGAGTCGTCAGGGGAGCTGTTTTTT. The encoded protein is CAISESSGELFF.

This clone showed up just a few times. The chain has TRBV14 and TRBJ1-2; TRBD1 is a possible D gene (6 bases). Germline loops: CDR1 SGHDN, CDR2 FVKESK. V gave up 4 bases and J gave up 6 bases, with 21 bases separating them. The CDR3 covers 16 residues. CDR3 sequence (DNA): TGTGCCAGCAGCCGGATAGCCGGACAGAGGGGGAATGGCTACACCTTC. It is translated as CASSRIAGQRGNGYTF.

This rearrangement joins TRBV5-1 to TRBJ2-1; unclear D gene. This CDR3 spans 11 amino acids. The V end was cut by 3 bases, the J end by 6 bases, with 4 bases between. Germline V gives CDR1 SGHRS, CDR2 YFSETQ. CDR3 residues: CASSYLNEQFF. CDR3 bases: TGCGCCAGCAGCTATCTCAATGAGCAGTTCTTC.

The chain couples TRBV4-3 to TRBJ2-7; 9 nucleotides match TRBD1. The CDR3 sequence is 16 residues long. The ends lost 1 base at V and 5 bases at J; junction bases unmatched: 9. CDR1 LGHNA and CDR2 YSLEER come from the germline V gene. The CDR3 nucleotides read TGCGCCAGCAGCCAAGGGCGTGGGGACAGGGACGACGAGCAGTACTTC. Protein: CASSQGRGDRDDEQYF.

The V gene is TRBV6-1, the J gene TRBJ2-5; TRBD2 agrees at 9 bases. The trim removed 7 bases at V and 5 bases at J, leaving 8 bases unmatched. CDR1 is MNHNS and CDR2 is SASEGT in the germline V gene. This CDR3 comprises 14 residues. The CDR3 loop is CASIFSGSGETQYF. CDR3 bases: TGTGCCAGCATCTTTAGCGGGAGTGGTGAGACCCAGTACTTC.

The rearrangement joins TRBV6-5 to TRBJ1-2; TRBD1 is a possible D gene (5 bases). The CDR3 contains 14 residues. V was clipped by 4 bases and J by 0 bases, with 9 bases between them. CDR1 is MNHEY, CDR2 SVGAGI, per germline. The CDR3 here is CASSWGETNYGYTF. DNA for the CDR3: TGTGCCAGCAGTTGGGGGGAAACTAACTATGGCTACACCTTC.

V gene TRBV7-2 combines with J gene TRBJ2-3; TRBD2 matches 9 bases. Per the germline V gene, CDR1 is SGHTA and CDR2 is FQGNSA. CDR3 length equals 14 residues. Germline trimming cut 7 bases from V and 6 bases from J; bases unmatched to any gene: 8. CDR3 bases: TGTGCCAGCAACGCGGGGGGGGGCCGTGATACGCAGTATTTT. Protein product: CASNAGGGRDTQYF.

This clone has a handful of counts. The V call is TRBV5-4, the J call TRBJ2-3, with 9 bases lining up with TRBD2. The V gene end was trimmed by 4 bases and the J gene end by 4 bases; junction bases not matched to a gene: 10. The germline V gene encodes CDR1 SGHNT and CDR2 YYREEE (reference sequence). This CDR3 has 16 residues. CDR3 sequence: CASSPRGGLAPDTQYF. The CDR3 nucleotides are TGTGCCAGCAGCCCTCGAGGGGGACTAGCACCAGATACGCAGTATTTT. Complete variable domain (other parts from reference TRBV5-4 and TRBJ2-3): ETGVTQSPTHLIKTRGQQVTLRCSSQSGHNTVSWYQQALGQGPQFIFQYYREEENGRGNFPPRFSGLQFPNYSSELNVNALELDDSALYLCASSPRGGLAPDTQYFGPGTRLTVL.

This clone has only one observation. The junction and the germline gene differ at one end; a read error may be behind it. The gene calls are TRBV7-9 and TRBJ2-3; D perhaps matches TRBD1 (5 bases). The CDR3 runs 13 residues. The germline V gene has CDR1 SEHNR and CDR2 FQNEAQ (reference sequence). The CDR3 sequence: CSSSWPGPDTQYF. CDR3 in DNA: TGTTCCAGCAGCTGGCCAGGGCCAGATACGCAGTATTTT.

On this clone itself: Compared with germline, one end of the junction differs, possibly owing to a read error. The chain joins TRBV7-9 to TRBJ2-3, with 8 bases identical to TRBD2. Germline CDR1 and CDR2: SEHNR and FQNEAQ (reference sequence). The length of the CDR3 is 14 residues. CDR3 sequence: CSSSLAGSTDTQYF. DNA of the CDR3: TGTTCCAGCAGTCTAGCGGGCTCCACAGATACGCAGTATTTT.

This clone was observed a handful of times. CDR3 in amino acids: CASSLNLDWNTEAFF. CDR3 nucleotide sequence: TGTGCCAGCAGCTTAAACTTGGACTGGAACACTGAAGCTTTCTTT. The chain links TRBV7-6 to TRBJ1-1; D unclear. V was clipped by 2 bases and J by 1 base, with 11 bases between them. Germline V gives CDR1 SGHVS, CDR2 FNYEAQ. There are 15 residues in the CDR3. The whole variable domain, filled in from reference TRBV7-6 and TRBJ1-1, reads GAGVSQSPRYKVTKRGQDVALRCDPISGHVSLYWYRQALGQGPEFLTYFNYEAQQDKSGLPNDRFSAERPEGSISTLTIQRTEQRDSAMYRCASSLNLDWNTEAFFGQGTRLTVV.

The gene calls are TRBV6-5 and TRBJ1-1, with D tentatively TRBD1 (6 bases). With 0 bases removed from V and 4 bases from J, the gap between germline ends came to 9 bases. Germline CDR1 is MNHEY and CDR2 is SVGAGI. This CDR3 comprises 14 residues. The CDR3 DNA is TGTGCCAGCAGTTACTCAACAGGGATCACTGAAGCTTTCTTT. This encodes CASSYSTGITEAFF.

A word on this clone: Mismatch with germline at one junction end may stem from a read error. The chain is built from TRBV7-9 and TRBJ2-2; 10 bases fit TRBD1. The CDR3 runs 15 residues. CDR1 and CDR2 from the germline V gene are SEHNR and FQNEAQ (reference sequence). The CDR3 DNA is TGTTCCAGCAGCTTGGACAGGGGGAGCACCGGGGAGCTGTTTTTT. It specifies CSSSLDRGSTGELFF.

V usage is TRBV5-5 and J usage is TRBJ2-7, with TRBD1 identical over 7 bases. J was trimmed by 3 bases and V by 4 bases; bases with no gene match: 10. Germline assignment: CDR1 SGHKS and CDR2 YYEKEE (reference sequence). This CDR3 contains 15 residues. CDR3 protein: CASSEIRTGHYEQYF. The CDR3 bases are TGTGCCAGCAGCGAAATAAGGACAGGACACTACGAGCAGTACTTC.

This chain joins TRBV9 and TRBJ2-2, with TRBD2 matching over 13 bases. Germline V gene data show CDR1 as SGDLS and CDR2 as YYNGEE. The CDR3 extends over 17 amino acids. V gave up 4 bases and J gave up 7 bases; unmatched junction bases: 10. Written as DNA, the CDR3 is TGTGCCAGCAGCCCCACAACTAGCGGGAGGGCCAACGGGGAGCTGTTTTTT. As protein: CASSPTTSGRANGELFF.

The chain joins TRBV29-1 to TRBJ2-3, with 9 bases identical to TRBD1. In germline, CDR1 is SQVTM, CDR2 ANQGSEA. V shed 7 bases, J shed 1 base, and the junction held 3 bases outside the gene matches. CDR3 length: 13 residues. Here the CDR3 reads CSARDRGTDTQYF. The DNA for the CDR3 is TGCAGCGCCCGGGACAGGGGCACAGATACGCAGTATTTT.

This clone was counted between two and nine times. This sequence joins TRBV13 and TRBJ2-7; 12 positions agree with TRBD2. The germline V gene has CDR1 PRHDT and CDR2 FYEKMQ (reference sequence). Trimming removed 6 bases from V and 3 bases from J; junction bases left unmatched: 9. CDR3 length: 16 amino acids. CDR3 nucleotide sequence: TGTGCCAGCAGTTATCGGGGGACTAGCGGGTACTACGAGCAGTACTTC. Its protein product is CASSYRGTSGYYEQYF. Using reference TRBV13 and TRBJ2-7 for the parts outside the CDR3, the full variable domain is AAGVIQSPRHLIKEKRETATLKCYPIPRHDTVYWYQQGPGQDPQFLISFYEKMQSDKGSIPDRFSAQQFSDYHSELNMSSLELGDSALYFCASSYRGTSGYYEQYFGPGTRLTVT.

This chain links TRBV7-9 with TRBJ2-6; tentative D call: TRBD1 (6 bases). In germline, CDR1 is SEHNR, CDR2 FQNEAQ (reference sequence). CDR3 length: 14 residues. V was trimmed by 5 bases and J by 5 bases, leaving 10 bases between them. CDR3 sequence: CASSRRDRANVLTF. In DNA form, the CDR3 reads TGTGCCAGCAGCCGCCGGGACAGGGCCAACGTCCTGACTTTC.